The TCR beta chain described here comes from a study of blood T cells in healthy people across ages. A second PCR, run for roughly 7 to 12 cycles, used a sample-barcoded 5' primer plus a J-beta primer mix. From the 5' RACE reads, TCRdb called clonotypes with MiXCR, one entry per CDR3 protein. Counted here are some 940,000 distinct CDR3 sequences, around 29% occurring once; the ten biggest clones make up about a tenth. Trimming took 7 bases from V and 0 from J, leaving 9 bases between them. Per the germline V gene, CDR1 is SQVTM and CDR2 is ANQGSEA. CDR3 length: 12 residues. These data are also associated with another study on T cells of mothers and their children. This second study notes: Persistent microchimeric T cell clones were sought, and none were detected.

The receptor was derived from a woman between 35 and 50 years old in good health. Sequences were obtained from blood. The J gene is TRBJ1-2, the V gene TRBV29-1; D might be TRBD1 (6 bases). DNA for the CDR3: TGCAGCGGAGGACAGACTAACTATGGCTACACCTTC. This sequence encodes CSGGQTNYGYTF.